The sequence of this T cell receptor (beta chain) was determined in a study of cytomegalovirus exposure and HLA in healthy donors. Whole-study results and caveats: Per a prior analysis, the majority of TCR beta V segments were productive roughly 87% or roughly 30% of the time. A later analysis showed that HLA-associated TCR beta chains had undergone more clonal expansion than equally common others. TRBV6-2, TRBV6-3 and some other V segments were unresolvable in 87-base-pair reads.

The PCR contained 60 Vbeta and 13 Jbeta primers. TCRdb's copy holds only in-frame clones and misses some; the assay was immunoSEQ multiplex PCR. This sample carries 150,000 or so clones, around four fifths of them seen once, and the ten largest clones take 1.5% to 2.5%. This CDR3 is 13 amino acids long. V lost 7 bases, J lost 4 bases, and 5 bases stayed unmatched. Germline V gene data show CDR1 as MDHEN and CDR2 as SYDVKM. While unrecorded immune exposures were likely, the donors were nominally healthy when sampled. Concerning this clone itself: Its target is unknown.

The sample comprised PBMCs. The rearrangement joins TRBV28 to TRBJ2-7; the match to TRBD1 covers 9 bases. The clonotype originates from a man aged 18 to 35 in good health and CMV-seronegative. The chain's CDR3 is CASTWDREYEQYF. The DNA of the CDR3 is TGTGCCAGCACCTGGGACAGGGAGTACGAGCAGTACTTC.